This record covers a single T cell receptor (beta chain). Its matching antigen is unknown. The data were taken from a study of molecular identifiers for immune sequencing clone quantification. Study overall: Replicate RNA from approximately 20,000 or 98,000 naive CD8 T cells formed five aliquots; four were sequenced. General study points: Effector cells kept over 99% of their molecules in clones above 20 RNA copies, while naive cells kept under 1% there.

TCRdb re-called the PCR reads with MiXCR, one entry per CDR3 protein. In the table there are about 640,000 distinct CDR3 sequences, just under 20% of which are singletons. Sequencing libraries of naive CD8 cells derived from approximately 20,000 to 1,000,000 sorted cells with 10%, 30% or 50% RNA. In the sort, naive CD8 T cells were defined as CD8+CD4-CCR7+CD45RA+. The V gene lost 0 bases and the J gene lost 3 bases, with 18 bases spanning the gap. The V gene's germline CDR1 is LNHNV and CDR2 YYDKDF (reference sequence). This CDR3 is built from 17 residues. V and J are TRBV15 and TRBJ2-7; maybe TRBD2 (6 bases). Source material: naive CD8+ T cells from blood, with Jurkat cell RNA spiked in. Subset: FACS-sorted CD8+CD4-CCR7+CD45RA+ naive T cells. This TCR was sampled from a human donor in good health. Some libraries in this study had Jurkat cell RNA spiked in. The CDR3 spells CATSRDHWAQEGYEQYF. Written as DNA, the CDR3 is TGTGCCACCAGCAGAGATCATTGGGCACAGGAGGGCTACGAGCAGTACTTC. The variable domain in full, completed from reference TRBV15 and TRBJ2-7, reads DAMVIQNPRYQVTQFGKPVTLSCSQTLNHNVMYWYQQKSSQAPKLLFHYYDKDFNNEADTPDNFQSRRPNTSFCFLDIRSPGLGDTAMYLCATSRDHWAQEGYEQYFGPGTRLTVT.